This T cell receptor (beta chain) is from a study of cytomegalovirus exposure and HLA in healthy donors. General study points: Highest at DRB1 and lowest at HLA-C, TCR association rates differed among HLA loci in a later analysis.

Primers included in the PCR were 60 Vbeta and 13 Jbeta primers. Assay used: immunoSEQ multiplex PCR; TCRdb lists only in-frame clones, some missing. The table records 150,000 to 200,000 clones, roughly 86% of them present only once. Worth noting for this clone: Its target is unknown.

The CDR3 extends over 15 amino acids. V was pared by 4 bases and J by 7 bases, with 3 bases of the junction left unmatched. Germline lookup yields CDR1 LGHNT and CDR2 FRNRAP. This chain uses TRBV12-5 with TRBJ2-1, with 14 bases lining up with TRBD2. The sequenced sample consisted of PBMCs. This sequence was found in a man between 35 and 55 years old in good health and CMV-seropositive. The CDR3 sequence is CASGSGTSGGNEQFF. The CDR3, as DNA: TGTGCTAGTGGTTCCGGGACTAGCGGGGGAAATGAGCAGTTCTTC.